These 2 T cell receptor beta chains share one sample of origin, sequenced in a study of blood T cell repertoires in COVID-19. Here immunoSEQ multiplex PCR was the method, and the copy in TCRdb shows in-frame clones only, minus some. The sample lists roughly 380,000 clones; about 88% were seen once. The sample consisted of peripheral blood. These receptors all stem from a woman between 40 and 55 years old with COVID-19, enrolled during active disease.

The chain carries TRBV7-9 and TRBJ2-7, with D possibly being TRBD1 (6 bases). V lost 1 base and J 0 bases, leaving 10 bases between the germline ends. This CDR3 has 15 amino acids. The germline V gene has CDR1 SEHNR and CDR2 FQNEAQ (reference sequence). The CDR3 coding sequence is TGTGCCAGCAGCTTAGAAGGGGGAAGCTCCTACGAGCAGTACTTC. Translating it yields CASSLEGGSSYEQYF.

This chain uses TRBV10-3 with TRBJ2-3; no clear D gene. Looked up from germline, CDR1 is ENHRY and CDR2 is SYGVKD. This CDR3 has 14 amino acids. V lost 2 bases and J 2 bases, leaving 8 bases between the germline ends. This CDR3 is CAISESPPTDTQYF. The CDR3 DNA is TGTGCCATCAGTGAGAGCCCTCCCACAGATACGCAGTATTTT.